Presented here are 13 T cell receptor beta chains from one specimen sequenced in a study of PD-L1 blockade in urothelial cancer. Time point here: peripheral blood 6 weeks after treatment start. Method: immunoSEQ multiplex PCR; TCRdb's copy keeps in-frame clones and lacks some. Among 95,000 to 150,000 clones, around 88% were seen once, and the ten largest hold 2% to 3%. The sequenced sample was PBMCs, obtained around atezolizumab (anti-PD-L1) treatment. The receptor set was obtained from a man in his forties or fifties with urothelial cancer.

The chain couples TRBV7-9 to TRBJ1-6; D call uncertain. The V gene's germline CDR1 is SEHNR and CDR2 FQNEAQ (reference sequence). V lost 6 bases and J lost 4, with 4 bases in between. The CDR3 totals 12 residues. The CDR3, as DNA: TGTGCCAGCAGTCAATATAATTCACCCCTCCACTTT. This encodes CASSQYNSPLHF.

In this sample, this clone turned up a few times. This chain uses TRBV6-1 with TRBJ1-2, with 8 bases aligning to TRBD1. This CDR3 spans 15 amino acids. The germline V gene has CDR1 MNHNS and CDR2 SASEGT. V lost 4 bases and J lost 7; bases outside the gene matches: 11. CDR3 sequence (DNA): TGTGCCAGCAGTGGGTCCACTACGACAGGGGCTGGCTACACCTTC. Protein sequence: CASSGSTTTGAGYTF.

The chain links TRBV7-8 to TRBJ2-2, with 14 bases aligning to TRBD2. The CDR3 sequence is 19 residues long. CDR1 is SGHVS, CDR2 FQNEAQ, per germline. V was clipped by 5 bases and J by 4 bases; unmatched bases: 12. For the CDR3, the DNA is TGTGCCAGCAGCACAGGAGGACTAGCGGGAGGCCAGGGCACCGGGGAGCTGTTTTTT. Encoded protein: CASSTGGLAGGQGTGELFF. The full variable domain, completed using reference TRBV7-8 and TRBJ2-2, is GAGVSQSPRYKVAKRGQDVALRCDPISGHVSLFWYQQALGQGPEFLTYFQNEAQLDKSGLPSDRFFAERPEGSVSTLKIQRTQQEDSAVYLCASSTGGLAGGQGTGELFFGEGSRLTVL.

This chain links TRBV9 with TRBJ1-2, with 10 bases that match TRBD1. Germline-derived CDR1 and CDR2 are SGDLS and YYNGEE. The CDR3 consists of 13 residues. The trim removed 0 bases at V and 8 bases at J, leaving 1 base unmatched. CDR3 amino acids: CASSVETGGGYTF. The CDR3 bases are TGTGCCAGCAGCGTAGAGACAGGGGGCGGCTACACCTTC.

V is TRBV11-2 and J is TRBJ1-5; possibly TRBD1 for D (5 bases). In germline, CDR1 is SGHAT, CDR2 FQNNGV. Trimming stripped 0 bases from V and 0 bases from J, with 6 bases between. The CDR3 has 15 residues. The CDR3, as DNA: TGTGCCAGCAGCTTAGAAACAGGTAGCAATCAGCCCCAGCATTTT. It yields the protein CASSLETGSNQPQHF.

Concerning this clone itself: At one end, the junction sequence differs from germline, possibly due to a read error. The chain combines TRBV5-1 with TRBJ2-7, with a tentative D call TRBD2 (6 bases). The CDR3 contains 13 residues. In germline, CDR1 is SGHRS, CDR2 YFSETQ. The DNA of the CDR3 is TGCGCCAGCAGCTTGGCGGTGCGGGGCCCCCCCGACTTC. It yields the protein CASSLAVRGPPDF.

This clone was counted only a few times. The J gene is TRBJ1-5, the V gene TRBV7-8; no clear D. The CDR3 contains 15 residues. Trimming shortened V by 4 bases and J by 6 bases, and 16 bases separated the two germline ends. The germline gives CDR1 SGHVS, CDR2 FQNEAQ. DNA of the CDR3: TGTGCCAGCAGCTCCGGGAAGGATGGCTCTCAGCCCCAGCATTTT. Encoded protein: CASSSGKDGSQPQHF. Together with reference TRBV7-8 and TRBJ1-5, the CDR3 gives the full variable domain: GAGVSQSPRYKVAKRGQDVALRCDPISGHVSLFWYQQALGQGPEFLTYFQNEAQLDKSGLPSDRFFAERPEGSVSTLKIQRTQQEDSAVYLCASSSGKDGSQPQHFGDGTRLSIL.

This rearrangement joins TRBV9 to TRBJ2-1; 11 positions match TRBD2. After removal of 0 bases from V and 4 bases from J, the junction contained 9 bases not matched to a gene. This CDR3 region has 18 residues. Germline assignment: CDR1 SGDLS and CDR2 YYNGEE. As DNA, the CDR3 is TGTGCCAGCAGCGTAGCTCCTCTTAGCGGGAGGGCGTACAATGAGCAGTTCTTC. Protein product: CASSVAPLSGRAYNEQFF.

The chain carries TRBV21-1 and TRBJ2-7; TRBD2 was called by the table and not checked on the DNA. TRBV21-1 is a documented pseudogene. The length of the CDR3 is 15 residues. CDR3 nucleotide sequence: TGTGCCAGCCCACCCTGGACTAGCGCGTTCTACGAGCAGTACTTC. This sequence encodes CASPPWTSAFYEQYF.

This clone was found once. This chain joins TRBV28 and TRBJ2-7; tentative D call: TRBD1 (6 bases). This CDR3 region has 12 residues. The germline V and J ends were trimmed by 7 bases and 6 bases, with 13 bases remaining between them. CDR1 and CDR2 (germline): MDHEN, SYDVKM. The CDR3 spells CASKKNRVEQYF. In nucleotides, the CDR3 is TGTGCCAGCAAGAAAAACAGGGTCGAGCAGTACTTC. The whole variable domain, remainder taken from reference TRBV28 and TRBJ2-7, is DVKVTQSSRYLVKRTGEKVFLECVQDMDHENMFWYRQDPGLGLRLIYFSYDVKMKEKGDIPEGYSVSREKKERFSLILESASTNQTSMYLCASKKNRVEQYFGPGTRLTVT.

A single count supports this clone. This chain connects TRBV5-1 to TRBJ2-3; a weak D match, TRBD2 (5 bases). The CDR3 contains 13 residues. V was shortened by 4 bases and J by 2 bases, with 8 bases between the two germline ends. Germline V gene sequence: CDR1 SGHRS, CDR2 YFSETQ. The CDR3 coding sequence is TGCGCCAGCAGCGTCCGGGACACAGATACGCAGTATTTT. It is translated as CASSVRDTDTQYF.

This chain joins TRBV9 and TRBJ2-4; 7 nucleotides align to TRBD2. This CDR3 has 16 residues. J lost 7 bases, V lost 3 bases, and 13 bases had no gene match. The germline V gene has CDR1 SGDLS and CDR2 YYNGEE. The CDR3: CASSAGGGFRSNIQYF. The CDR3 bases are TGTGCCAGCAGCGCTGGCGGGGGTTTTAGATCGAACATTCAGTACTTC.

The chain is built from TRBV19 and TRBJ1-5; D is possibly TRBD1 (5 bases). V was clipped by 5 bases and J by 6 bases, with 14 bases between them. This CDR3 region has 14 residues. Germline assignment: CDR1 LNHDA and CDR2 SQIVND (reference sequence). The CDR3: CASSERPGGQPQHF. The CDR3 coding sequence is TGTGCCAGTAGTGAACGACCCGGGGGTCAGCCCCAGCATTTT.